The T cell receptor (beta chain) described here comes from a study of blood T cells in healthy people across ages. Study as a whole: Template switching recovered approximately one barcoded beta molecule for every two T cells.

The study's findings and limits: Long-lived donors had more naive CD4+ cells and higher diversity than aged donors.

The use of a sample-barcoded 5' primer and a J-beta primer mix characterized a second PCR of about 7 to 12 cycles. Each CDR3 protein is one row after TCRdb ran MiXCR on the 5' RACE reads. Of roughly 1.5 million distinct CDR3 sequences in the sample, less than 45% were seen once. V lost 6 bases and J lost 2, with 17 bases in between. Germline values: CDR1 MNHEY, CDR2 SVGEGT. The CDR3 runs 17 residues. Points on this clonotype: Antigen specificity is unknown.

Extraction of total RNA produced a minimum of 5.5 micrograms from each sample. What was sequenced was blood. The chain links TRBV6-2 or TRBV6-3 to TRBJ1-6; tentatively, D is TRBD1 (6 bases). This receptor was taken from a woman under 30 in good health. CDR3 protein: CASRPARTDTYNSPLHF. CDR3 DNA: TGTGCCAGCAGACCCGCACGGACAGACACCTATAATTCACCCCTCCACTTT.